This entry lists 24 T cell receptor beta chains sequenced from one sample in a study of blood T cell repertoires in COVID-19. Libraries were prepared by immunoSEQ multiplex PCR; TCRdb keeps only in-frame clonotypes and omits some of them. The top ten hold 5.5% to 7% of the sample, which has 35,000 to 45,000 clones, 75% to 95% seen once. The sequenced sample consisted of peripheral blood. The receptors were sampled from a woman older than 75 with acute or convalescent COVID-19.

The rearrangement links TRBV6-5 to TRBJ2-5; 7 positions match TRBD1. The germline V gene encodes CDR1 MNHEY and CDR2 SVGAGI. Germline trimming cut 8 bases from V and 7 bases from J; bases unmatched to any gene: 13. This CDR3 is built from 14 residues. The CDR3 loop reads CASGETGNFGTQYF. CDR3 DNA sequence: TGTGCCAGCGGGGAGACAGGGAATTTTGGGACCCAGTACTTC.

The chain recombines TRBV5-1 with TRBJ2-1; D is unclear. V lost 1 base and J 7 bases, leaving 12 bases between the germline ends. The CDR3 sequence is 14 residues long. Germline V gene lookup returns CDR1 SGHRS and CDR2 YFSETQ. The CDR3 region is CASSLRPPENEQFF. CDR3 DNA sequence: TGCGCCAGCAGCTTGAGGCCCCCGGAGAATGAGCAGTTCTTC.

V gene TRBV7-6 combines with J gene TRBJ2-1; 7 positions match TRBD1. The CDR3 length is 13 residues. V lost 1 base, J lost 14 bases, and 8 bases stayed unmatched. Germline V gene lookup returns CDR1 SGHVS and CDR2 FNYEAQ. As DNA, the CDR3 is TGTGCCAGCAGCTTAGGGAAACACGGGACAGAGTTCTTC. It translates to CASSLGKHGTEFF. Full variable domain (missing parts from reference TRBV7-6 and TRBJ2-1): GAGVSQSPRYKVTKRGQDVALRCDPISGHVSLYWYRQALGQGPEFLTYFNYEAQQDKSGLPNDRFSAERPEGSISTLTIQRTEQRDSAMYRCASSLGKHGTEFFGPGTRLTVL.

The chain recombines TRBV7-6 with TRBJ2-6; D perhaps matches TRBD2 (6 bases). The CDR3 runs to 18 residues. CDR1 is SGHVS, CDR2 FNYEAQ, per germline. With 0 bases removed from V and 0 bases from J, the gap between germline ends came to 12 bases. The DNA for the CDR3 is TGTGCCAGCAGCTTAGCCCGGGGGACTGCCTCTGGGGCCAACGTCCTGACTTTC. Protein product: CASSLARGTASGANVLTF.

The J gene is TRBJ2-6, the V gene TRBV12-5, with D possibly TRBD2 on 5 matching bases. The V end lost 0 bases, the J end lost 3 bases, and 9 bases lay between the germline ends. This CDR3 has 16 residues. In germline, CDR1 is LGHNT, CDR2 FRNRAP. The CDR3 DNA follows: TGTGCTAGTGGTTTGGTACAAGGGAGTGGGGCCAACGTCCTGACTTTC. It translates to CASGLVQGSGANVLTF.

The chain combines TRBV28 with TRBJ2-1, with D maybe TRBD2 (5 bases). V was pared by 7 bases and J by 5 bases, with 15 bases between. The germline CDR1 and CDR2 sequences are MDHEN and SYDVKM. The CDR3 contains 14 residues. DNA of the CDR3: TGTGCCAGCACGCGAACGGGGTTAAACAATGAGCAGTTCTTC. Protein sequence: CASTRTGLNNEQFF.

The V call is TRBV4-1, the J call TRBJ1-6; D remains ambiguous. The CDR3 runs 13 residues. Germline V gives CDR1 MGHRA, CDR2 YSYEKL. Trimming pared 5 bases from V and 11 bases from J, leaving 13 bases between. The chain's CDR3 is CASSSPPRAPLHF. CDR3 in DNA: TGCGCCAGCAGCTCCCCCCCGAGGGCACCCCTCCACTTT.

The count of this clone is one. J is TRBJ2-1 and V is TRBV11-3, with D maybe TRBD1 (6 bases). V dropped 2 bases and J dropped 2 bases, with 19 bases sitting between them. CDR1 is SGHNT and CDR2 is YENEEA in the germline V gene. This CDR3 contains 18 residues. CDR3 DNA: TGTGCCAGCAGCTTACAGGGGCCCCTCAACCCGCCCTACAATGAGCAGTTCTTC. Translated, it gives CASSLQGPLNPPYNEQFF.

The chain recombines TRBV7-9 with TRBJ1-4; tentative D call: TRBD1 (6 bases). Germline loops: CDR1 SEHNR, CDR2 FQNEAQ (reference sequence). Trimming pared 0 bases from V and 8 bases from J, leaving 13 bases between. The CDR3 has 15 residues. CDR3 sequence: CASSLASGGGEKLFF. Written as DNA, the CDR3 is TGTGCCAGCAGCTTAGCGTCGGGGGGCGGCGAAAAACTGTTTTTT.

This chain uses TRBV5-1 with TRBJ2-7, with TRBD1 matching over 9 bases. With 2 bases clipped from V and 3 bases from J, the junction kept 3 bases outside the gene matches. This CDR3 comprises 14 residues. Germline V lookup: CDR1 SGHRS, CDR2 YFSETQ. The CDR3 coding sequence is TGCGCCAGCAGCTTTGGGACAGGGATCTACGAGCAGTACTTC. Protein product: CASSFGTGIYEQYF.

Only one count was recorded for this clone. The V gene is TRBV7-9, the J gene TRBJ1-3; D gene unclear. The CDR3 totals 16 residues. The germline V and J ends were trimmed by 0 bases and 0 bases, with 9 bases remaining between them. Germline lookup yields CDR1 SEHNR and CDR2 FQNEAQ (reference sequence). CDR3 in amino acids: CASSLALGLSGNTIYF. Written as DNA, the CDR3 is TGTGCCAGCAGCTTAGCGCTTGGACTCTCTGGAAACACCATATATTTT.

The rearrangement uses TRBV5-1 and TRBJ2-7, with TRBD2 identical over 8 bases. Looked up from germline, CDR1 is SGHRS and CDR2 is YFSETQ. The V and J ends lost 6 bases and 5 bases, in that order; junction bases with no gene match: 10. The length of the CDR3 is 14 residues. CDR3 nucleotides: TGCGCCAGCAACCGCGGGGGGCACTACGACGAGCAGTACTTC. Protein: CASNRGGHYDEQYF.

The chain has TRBV5-1 and TRBJ1-2; no clear D gene. The CDR3 extends over 17 amino acids. Germline assignment: CDR1 SGHRS and CDR2 YFSETQ. V lost 1 base and J 8 bases, leaving 24 bases between the germline ends. CDR3 DNA sequence: TGCGCCAGCAGCTTGAGAGTGTCTTGGTTGTTGAAGTTCGGCTACACCTTC. This translates into CASSLRVSWLLKFGYTF.

V and J are TRBV6-5 and TRBJ2-5; weak D call: TRBD1 (7 bases). CDR1 and CDR2 from the germline V gene are MNHEY and SVGAGI. The ends were cut back, 8 bases at V and 4 bases at J, with 11 bases in the middle. The CDR3 has 12 residues. The CDR3 here is CASQGGLETQYF. CDR3 in DNA: TGTGCCAGCCAGGGGGGTCTAGAGACCCAGTACTTC.

The chain employs TRBV5-1 and TRBJ2-3; weak D call: TRBD1 (5 bases). The CDR3 spans 14 residues. From germline, CDR1 is SGHRS and CDR2 YFSETQ. The ends were cut back, 0 bases at V and 5 bases at J, with 10 bases in the middle. CDR3 amino acids: CASSLAAQGDTQYF. The CDR3 DNA sequence: TGCGCCAGCAGCTTGGCCGCCCAGGGAGATACGCAGTATTTT.

The V gene is TRBV7-2, the J gene TRBJ2-1; 14 bases align to TRBD2. The germline gives CDR1 SGHTA, CDR2 FQGNSA. CDR3 length: 15 amino acids. V lost 2 bases, J lost 10 bases, and 4 bases stayed unmatched. The CDR3 sequence is CASSLRLAGGQEQFF. The CDR3 DNA is TGTGCCAGCAGCTTAAGACTAGCGGGGGGGCAAGAGCAGTTCTTC. Drawing the rest from reference TRBV7-2 and TRBJ2-1, the complete variable domain is GAGVSQSPSNKVTEKGKDVELRCDPISGHTALYWYRQSLGQGLEFLIYFQGNSAPDKSGLPSDRFSAERTGGSVSTLTIQRTQQEDSAVYLCASSLRLAGGQEQFFGPGTRLTVL.

The chain couples TRBV20-1 to TRBJ2-3, with D perhaps TRBD1 (5 bases). This CDR3 region has 11 residues. Germline V CDR1 and CDR2: DFQATT, SNEGSKA (reference sequence). V shed 3 bases and J shed 5 bases, with 6 bases lying between them. The CDR3 here is CSASQGDTQYF. CDR3 bases: TGCAGTGCTAGCCAGGGAGATACGCAGTATTTT.

The rearrangement uses TRBV7-9 and TRBJ1-3, with D uncertain. This CDR3 has 12 residues. Trimming removed 3 bases from V and 2 bases from J, with 2 bases in between. The germline gives CDR1 SEHNR, CDR2 FQNEAQ (reference sequence). The CDR3 DNA follows: TGTGCCAGCAGCTTTACTGGAAACACCATATATTTT. Translating it yields CASSFTGNTIYF.

The rearrangement uses TRBV18 and TRBJ2-1, with D possibly matching TRBD1 (6 bases). In germline, CDR1 is KGHSH, CDR2 LQKENI. CDR3 length: 13 residues. V lost 3 bases and J lost 7, with 10 bases in between. CDR3 bases: TGTGCCAGCTCACCTAAAGACAGGAATGAGCAGTTCTTC. Its translation: CASSPKDRNEQFF. The full variable domain, rest sourced from reference TRBV18 and TRBJ2-1, is NAGVMQNPRHLVRRRGQEARLRCSPMKGHSHVYWYRQLPEEGLKFMVYLQKENIIDESGMPKERFSAEFPKEGPSILRIQQVVRGDSAAYFCASSPKDRNEQFFGPGTRLTVL.

This rearrangement joins TRBV5-1 to TRBJ2-5; D is perhaps TRBD2 (6 bases). The CDR3 runs to 16 residues. Trimming pared 1 base from V and 2 bases from J, leaving 15 bases between. CDR1 and CDR2 from the germline V gene are SGHRS and YFSETQ. CDR3 bases: TGCGCCAGCAGCTTGTTCATCGGGAGTATGCAAGAGACCCAGTACTTC. This translates into CASSLFIGSMQETQYF. The full variable domain, rest sourced from reference TRBV5-1 and TRBJ2-5, is KAGVTQTPRYLIKTRGQQVTLSCSPISGHRSVSWYQQTPGQGLQFLFEYFSETQRNKGNFPGRFSGRQFSNSRSEMNVSTLELGDSALYLCASSLFIGSMQETQYFGPGTRLLVL.

The genes are TRBV7-2 and TRBJ2-1, with TRBD2 as a possible D gene (7 bases). The CDR3 length is 14 residues. Germline V gene data show CDR1 as SGHTA and CDR2 as FQGNSA. V lost 1 base and J lost 6, with 10 bases in between. The CDR3: CASSLGGGLNEQFF. CDR3 coding DNA: TGTGCCAGCAGCTTAGGCGGGGGCCTCAATGAGCAGTTCTTC.

This chain uses TRBV7-2 with TRBJ2-3; the match to TRBD1 covers 8 bases. Trimming cost V 0 bases and J 5 bases; bases outside gene matches: 7. Germline CDR1 SGHTA, CDR2 FQGNSA. The CDR3 spans 16 residues. The CDR3 coding sequence is TGTGCCAGCAGCTTAGCGATAGGACAGGGAGAAGATACGCAGTATTTT. Its translation is CASSLAIGQGEDTQYF. Looking up the rest from reference TRBV7-2 and TRBJ2-3 gives the full variable domain: GAGVSQSPSNKVTEKGKDVELRCDPISGHTALYWYRQSLGQGLEFLIYFQGNSAPDKSGLPSDRFSAERTGGSVSTLTIQRTQQEDSAVYLCASSLAIGQGEDTQYFGPGTRLTVL.

CDR3 sequence reads: CSVELQNTEAFF. As DNA, the CDR3 is TGCAGCGTTGAGTTACAGAACACTGAAGCTTTCTTT. The rearrangement uses TRBV29-1 and TRBJ1-1, with D hard to call. Germline values: CDR1 SQVTM, CDR2 ANQGSEA. The CDR3 sequence is 12 residues long. V was pared by 3 bases and J by 1 base, with 6 bases between.

The gene calls are TRBV20-1 and TRBJ1-4; 7 nucleotides line up with TRBD1. Germline assignment: CDR1 DFQATT and CDR2 SNEGSKA (reference sequence). Trimming took 3 bases from V and 7 from J; bases not matched to a gene: 5. This CDR3 is built from 13 residues. CDR3 in DNA: TGCAGTGCTAGTCGACAGGGTGGTGAAAAACTGTTTTTT. Amino acids: CSASRQGGEKLFF.